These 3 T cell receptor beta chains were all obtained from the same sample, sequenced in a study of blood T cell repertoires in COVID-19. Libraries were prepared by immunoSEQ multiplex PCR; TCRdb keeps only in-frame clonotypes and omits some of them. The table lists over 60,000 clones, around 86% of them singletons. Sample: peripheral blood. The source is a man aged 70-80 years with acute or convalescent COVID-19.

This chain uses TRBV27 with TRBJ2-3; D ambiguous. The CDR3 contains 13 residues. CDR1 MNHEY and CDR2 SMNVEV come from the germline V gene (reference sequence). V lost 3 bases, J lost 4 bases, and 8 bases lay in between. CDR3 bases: TGTGCCAGCAGTTTCCAGTTTTCAGATACGCAGTATTTT. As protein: CASSFQFSDTQYF.

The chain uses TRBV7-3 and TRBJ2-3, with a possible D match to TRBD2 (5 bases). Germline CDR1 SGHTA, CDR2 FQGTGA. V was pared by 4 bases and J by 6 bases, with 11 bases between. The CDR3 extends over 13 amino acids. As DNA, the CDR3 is TGTGCCAGCAGCTCGACTACGGGGGATACGCAGTATTTT. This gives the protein CASSSTTGDTQYF.

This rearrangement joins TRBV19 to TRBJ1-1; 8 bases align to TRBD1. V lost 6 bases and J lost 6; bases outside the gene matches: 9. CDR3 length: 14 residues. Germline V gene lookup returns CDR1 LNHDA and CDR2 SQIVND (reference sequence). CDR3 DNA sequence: TGTGCCAGTAGGCCGTCGACAGGGGTCCCTGAAGCTTTCTTT. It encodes CASRPSTGVPEAFF.